This record concerns one T cell receptor beta chain sequence. Its antigen is not identified. The germline V and J ends were trimmed by 0 bases and 7 bases, with 13 bases remaining between them. The CDR3 has 14 residues. The germline gives CDR1 SGHRS, CDR2 YFSETQ. Data came from immunoSEQ multiplex PCR; TCRdb stores just in-frame clones and leaves some out. This sample yields about 150,000 clones, of which roughly 94% are seen a single time; approximately 2% belongs to the top ten. The record originates from a study of T cell responses to AZD1222 COVID-19 vaccine. Study-level background: Analyses pooled second doses at about 4 or about 12 weeks. Findings and caveats of the study: With dominance at 160-218 and 743-854, vaccine-associated CD4 TCRs spanned spike. Recipients of AZD1222 seropositive at baseline numbered only five or six. It should be noted that donors were predominantly white British and more often female, and clonal diversity was possibly underestimated.

The chain recombines TRBV5-1 with TRBJ1-1, with unresolved D. This clonotype was obtained from an adult in good health. The source was peripheral blood, collected on day 0 of AZD1222 vaccination. The CDR3 sequence: CASSLGAVDGEAFF. CDR3 DNA: TGCGCCAGCAGCTTGGGGGCAGTAGACGGTGAAGCTTTCTTT.